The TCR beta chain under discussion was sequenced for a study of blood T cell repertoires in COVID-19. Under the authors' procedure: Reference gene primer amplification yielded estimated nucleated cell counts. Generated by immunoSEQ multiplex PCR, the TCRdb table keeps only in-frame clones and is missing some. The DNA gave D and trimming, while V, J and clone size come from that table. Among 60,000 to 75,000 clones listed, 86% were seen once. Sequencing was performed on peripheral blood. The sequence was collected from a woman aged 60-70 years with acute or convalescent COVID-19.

In DNA form, the CDR3 reads TGTGCCAGCAGCCCCTTTAGCGGGGTACGAGAGACCCAGTACTTC. Its protein is CASSPFSGVRETQYF. This chain joins TRBV9 and TRBJ2-5; TRBD2 agrees at 8 bases. Germline CDR1 and CDR2: SGDLS and YYNGEE. Losses at the gene ends were 4 bases for V and 4 bases for J; bases not matched to a gene: 9. The CDR3 runs 15 residues.